These 9 T cell receptor beta chains share one sample of origin, sequenced in a study of blood T cells in healthy people across ages. The second PCR ran roughly 6 to 11 cycles with a sample-barcoded 5' primer and J-beta primers. A single record per CDR3 protein comes from TCRdb applying MiXCR to the 5' RACE reads. Here the sample spans approximately 800,000 distinct CDR3 sequences, about 55% being singletons. Sequencing was performed on blood. All receptors come from a man older than 75 in good health.

This sequence joins TRBV6-6 and TRBJ2-5; 7 bases fit TRBD2. J gave up 1 base and V 8 bases, and 10 bases lay outside the gene matches. The CDR3 consists of 15 residues. Germline V gives CDR1 MNHNY, CDR2 SVGAGI (reference sequence). CDR3 DNA sequence: TGTGCCAGCGGGGCGGGAGAGGCGGCCCAAGAGACCCAGTACTTC. Its translation is CASGAGEAAQETQYF.

The chain carries TRBV6-1 and TRBJ2-7, with D maybe TRBD1 (8 bases). The CDR3 has 14 amino acids. Trimming left V 2 bases short and J 4 bases short, with 12 bases between. Germline CDR1 and CDR2: MNHNS and SASEGT. The CDR3 DNA reads as TGTGCCAGCAGTGAAACACAGGGGGGGTACGAGCAGTACTTC. Protein product: CASSETQGGYEQYF.

The CDR3 here is CASSLGTSGGTSVAQYF. DNA for the CDR3: TGCGCCAGCAGCCTCGGGACTAGCGGGGGGACCTCGGTGGCCCAGTACTTC. The genes are TRBV4-1 and TRBJ2-5; 15 bases align to TRBD2. The CDR3 has 17 amino acids. Per germline, CDR1 MGHRA and CDR2 YSYEKL. With V trimmed by 4 bases and J by 9 bases, 12 bases remained unmatched.

The chain couples TRBV5-1 to TRBJ2-3, with 16 bases that match TRBD2. J lost 3 bases, V lost 7 bases, and 8 bases had no gene match. Per the germline V gene, CDR1 is SGHRS and CDR2 is YFSETQ. The length of the CDR3 is 17 residues. CDR3 nucleotides: TGCGCCAGCCAGGGACTAGCGGGAGGGCCGCGGACAGATACGCAGTATTTT. Its protein is CASQGLAGGPRTDTQYF.

The rearrangement links TRBV11-1 to TRBJ2-7; 7 nucleotides line up with TRBD1. The CDR3 covers 13 residues. Trimming removed 5 bases from V and 7 bases from J; junction bases left unmatched: 8. Germline V gives CDR1 SGHAT, CDR2 FQDESV (reference sequence). The CDR3 reads CASSAGQVNEQYF. The CDR3 DNA reads TGTGCCAGCAGCGCCGGACAGGTGAATGAGCAGTACTTC.

This clonotype was picked up many times. The V call is TRBV5-1, the J call TRBJ2-5; no firm D call. Per the germline V gene, CDR1 is SGHRS and CDR2 is YFSETQ. The CDR3 totals 15 residues. Trimming left V 0 bases short and J 1 base short, with 10 bases between. CDR3 nucleotide sequence: TGCGCCAGCAGCTTGGGTCGGGCCCCCCAAGAGACCCAGTACTTC. This sequence encodes CASSLGRAPQETQYF. Full variable domain (missing parts from reference TRBV5-1 and TRBJ2-5): KAGVTQTPRYLIKTRGQQVTLSCSPISGHRSVSWYQQTPGQGLQFLFEYFSETQRNKGNFPGRFSGRQFSNSRSEMNVSTLELGDSALYLCASSLGRAPQETQYFGPGTRLLVL.

There are many counts of this clonotype. A clone one base away is much larger, so this may be a read error. The chain employs TRBV9 and TRBJ2-6; perhaps TRBD2 as D (6 bases). Germline CDR1 and CDR2: SGDLS and YYNGEE. CDR3 size: 15 residues. V was trimmed by 0 bases and J by 2 bases, leaving 6 bases between them. The chain's CDR3 is CASSVGGAGANVLTF. In DNA, the CDR3 is TGTGCCAGCAGCGTAGGGGGGGCTGGGGCCAACGTCCTGACTTTC. Drawing the rest from reference TRBV9 and TRBJ2-6, the complete variable domain is DSGVTQTPKHLITATGQRVTLRCSPRSGDLSVYWYQQSLDQGLQFLIQYYNGEERAKGNILERFSAQQFPDLHSELNLSSLELGDSALYFCASSVGGAGANVLTFGAGSRLTVL.

This clonotype was detected only a few times. The J gene is TRBJ1-2, the V gene TRBV12-3 or TRBV12-4; D is undetermined. V was cut by 5 bases and J by 4 bases, with 14 bases left in between. The CDR3 runs to 14 residues. The CDR3 region is CASSPREWGYGYTF. CDR3 coding DNA: TGTGCCAGCAGTCCAAGGGAGTGGGGCTATGGCTACACCTTC.

This clonotype turned up a few times. The chain combines TRBV12-3 or TRBV12-4 with TRBJ2-3; maybe TRBD2 (6 bases). The CDR3 extends over 14 amino acids. Trimming cost V 6 bases and J 14 bases, with 24 bases left between them. The CDR3 spells CASSRGGKGRYAYF. The DNA of the CDR3 is TGTGCCAGCAGCCGGGGCGGGAAGGGCAGATACGCGTATTTT.